A selection of T cell receptor beta chains follows, all from one sample in a study of PD-1 blockade in classical Hodgkin lymphoma. Assay: immunoSEQ multiplex PCR; the TCRdb copy retains only in-frame clones and omits some. The repertoire holds around 99,000 clones, with approximately 80% as singletons. The source material was peripheral blood mononuclear cells (PBMCs), sampled before the second cycle of nivolumab. Every receptor here comes from a human donor with classical Hodgkin lymphoma. Each CDR3 is given with its conserved first and last residue. Each record gives: clone size, J gene, D gene, V gene, CDR3 protein, CDR3 DNA. D genes are given only for firm matches. Only some rows state a clone size, as once, few, many or a class for expanded clones.

>NA|TRBJ2-2|NA|TRBV27
CASSLIGGPNTGELFF
TGTGCCAGCAGTTTAATAGGCGGGCCGAACACCGGGGAGCTGTTTTTT
>NA|TRBJ2-7|NA|TRBV21-1
CASSKMPDEQYF
TGTGCCAGCAGCAAAATGCCCGACGAGCAGTACTTC
>NA|TRBJ1-2|NA|TRBV7-2
CASRMDGLYGYTF
TGTGCCAGCAGAATGGACGGACTCTATGGCTACACCTTC
>NA|TRBJ1-1|NA|TRBV30
CAWSVLVGTEAFF
TGTGCCTGGAGTGTATTGGTAGGCACTGAAGCTTTCTTT
>many|TRBJ2-2|TRBD2|TRBV2
CASSDVVAGGPRTGELFF
TGTGCCAGCAGTGACGTCGTGGCGGGAGGACCAAGGACCGGGGAGCTGTTTTTT
>once|TRBJ2-1|NA|TRBV4-3
CASSQGWNAESKQFF
TGCGCCAGCAGCCAAGGTTGGAATGCGGAGAGCAAGCAGTTCTTC
>few|TRBJ2-7|NA|TRBV16
CASSHPGYEQYF
TGTGCCAGCAGCCACCCGGGGTACGAGCAGTACTTC
>NA|TRBJ2-2|NA|TRBV2
CASRRDTGELFF
TGTGCCAGCAGGAGGGACACCGGGGAGCTGTTTTTT
>NA|TRBJ2-2|TRBD2|TRBV14
CASSHTGGRTTGELFF
TGTGCCAGCAGCCACACAGGCGGGAGGACGACCGGGGAGCTGTTTTTT
>few|TRBJ2-7|TRBD2|TRBV27
CASSLTSGPPYEQYF
TGTGCCAGCAGTTTAACTAGCGGGCCTCCCTACGAGCAGTACTTC
>NA|TRBJ2-1|TRBD2|TRBV15
CATSSTLGGTDEQFF
TGTGCCACCAGCTCTACTTTGGGGGGGACCGATGAGCAGTTCTTC
>NA|TRBJ1-3|NA|TRBV5-5
CASSFSRGVGNTIYF
TGTGCCAGCAGCTTCAGCAGGGGAGTTGGAAACACCATATATTTT
>NA|TRBJ2-5|NA|TRBV11-3
CASSPNGETQYF
TGTGCCAGCAGCCCCAACGGAGAGACCCAGTACTTC
>NA|TRBJ2-1|NA|TRBV27
CASSLSGVSNSYNEQFF
TGTGCCAGCAGTTTATCGGGAGTCTCAAACTCCTACAATGAGCAGTTCTTC
>NA|TRBJ1-1|TRBD1|TRBV5-4
CASNRGPGAEAFF
TGTGCCAGCAACAGGGGGCCTGGAGCTGAAGCTTTCTTT
>NA|TRBJ2-5|TRBD2|TRBV6-1
CATNLLAGGSETQYF
TGTGCCACCAACCTACTAGCGGGAGGTTCAGAGACCCAGTACTTC
>NA|TRBJ2-7|NA|TRBV5-1
CASSLEDSSYEQYF
TGCGCCAGCAGCTTGGAGGACAGCTCCTACGAGCAGTACTTC
>NA|TRBJ2-7|TRBD1|TRBV19
CASQGQRGPYEQYF
TGTGCCAGCCAGGGACAGAGGGGACCCTACGAGCAGTACTTC
>NA|TRBJ2-3|NA|TRBV29-1
CSVEIGLVTDTQYF
TGCAGCGTTGAAATCGGGCTAGTGACAGATACGCAGTATTTT
>few|TRBJ1-2|TRBD1|TRBV28
CASSSGQGGYGYTF
TGTGCCAGCAGTTCAGGACAGGGTGGCTATGGCTACACCTTC
>NA|TRBJ2-1|TRBD2|TRBV10-2
CASSESGGLGSYNEQFF
TGCGCCAGCAGTGAGTCAGGAGGACTAGGGTCCTACAATGAGCAGTTCTTC
>NA|TRBJ1-1|NA|TRBV6-6
CASSSTVPEAFF
TGTGCCAGCAGTTCCACCGTGCCTGAAGCTTTCTTT
>NA|TRBJ1-2|NA|TRBV9
CASSDPRGGSYTF
TGTGCCAGCAGCGACCCCAGGGGAGGTAGCTACACCTTC
>NA|TRBJ1-1|NA|TRBV6-5
CASSHSPPRNTEAFF
TGTGCCAGCAGTCACAGCCCACCTAGGAACACTGAAGCTTTCTTT
>NA|TRBJ1-2|NA|TRBV9
CASSVGRSGIVGYGYTF
TGTGCCAGCAGCGTTGGAAGGTCGGGGATAGTGGGCTATGGCTACACCTTC
>NA|TRBJ1-5|NA|TRBV6-1
CASSGRGAGQPQHF
TGTGCCAGCAGTGGAAGGGGAGCGGGTCAGCCCCAGCATTTT
>NA|TRBJ1-1|NA|TRBV7-2
CASSLGPRLTEAFF
TGTGCCAGCAGCTTAGGTCCCAGGTTAACTGAAGCTTTCTTT
>NA|TRBJ1-1|TRBD1|TRBV5-1
CASSPSSTGGAGEAFF
TGCGCCAGCAGCCCGTCTTCGACAGGGGGCGCGGGTGAAGCTTTCTTT
>NA|TRBJ2-1|TRBD1|TRBV7-2
CASSPGDRGFNEQFF
TGTGCCAGCAGCCCCGGGGACAGGGGATTTAATGAGCAGTTCTTC
>NA|TRBJ2-4|TRBD1|TRBV6-6
CASSQDRVGAKNIQYF
TGTGCCAGCAGCCAGGACAGGGTTGGGGCCAAAAACATTCAGTACTTC
>NA|TRBJ2-7|NA|TRBV5-1
CASSWDIRGEQAYEQYF
TGCGCCAGCAGCTGGGATATCAGGGGCGAGCAAGCCTACGAGCAGTACTTC
>NA|TRBJ2-2|NA|TRBV7-2
CASSLGQTTGELFF
TGTGCCAGCAGCTTAGGACAGACCACCGGGGAGCTGTTTTTT
>once|TRBJ1-5|NA|TRBV4-3
CASSQDADSPNQPQHF
TGCGCCAGCAGCCAAGATGCGGACAGCCCCAATCAGCCCCAGCATTTT
>few|TRBJ2-7|NA|TRBV25-1
CASSGQGGLLARQYF
TGTGCCAGCAGTGGACAGGGAGGCCTACTGGCACGGCAGTACTTC
>few|TRBJ1-2|TRBD1|TRBV19
CASNRGTGYGYTF
TGTGCCAGTAATCGAGGGACAGGCTATGGCTACACCTTC
>NA|TRBJ2-1|TRBD2|TRBV11-2
CASSLRTSGGEQFF
TGTGCCAGCAGCTTACGGACTAGCGGTGGTGAGCAGTTCTTC
>NA|TRBJ1-5|TRBD1|TRBV28
CASRGGTRGRGQPQHF
TGTGCCAGCCGAGGGGGGACTAGGGGGCGAGGTCAGCCCCAGCATTTT
>NA|TRBJ1-1|NA|TRBV2
CASSETPPEAFF
TGTGCCAGCAGTGAGACGCCCCCTGAAGCTTTCTTT
>NA|TRBJ2-3|TRBD1|TRBV19
CASTTTGGTDTQYF
TGTGCCAGTACTACCACAGGGGGCACAGATACGCAGTATTTT
>NA|TRBJ1-2|TRBD1|TRBV2
CASSGTGDGYTF
TGTGCCAGCAGTGGGACAGGGGATGGCTACACCTTC
>NA|TRBJ2-7|NA|TRBV18
CASSPGGLPYEQYF
TGTGCCAGCTCACCCGGGGGACTTCCCTACGAGCAGTACTTC
>NA|TRBJ2-2|NA|TRBV7-2
CASSLLSSNGELFF
TGTGCCAGCAGCTTACTATCTTCAAACGGGGAGCTGTTTTTT
>few|TRBJ2-7|NA|TRBV27
CASSLFWGGRNEQYF
TGTGCCAGCAGTTTATTTTGGGGTGGAAGGAACGAGCAGTACTTC
>NA|TRBJ2-7|NA|TRBV6-4
CASSVEGGSSYEQYF
TGTGCCAGCAGTGTTGAGGGGGGAAGCTCCTACGAGCAGTACTTC
>NA|TRBJ2-7|NA|TRBV5-1
CASSPGTLAEQYF
TGCGCCAGCAGCCCCGGGACACTCGCCGAGCAGTACTTC
>NA|TRBJ2-2|NA|TRBV29-1
CSVVSRLTGELFF
TGCAGCGTTGTCTCCCGGTTGACCGGGGAGCTGTTTTTT
>NA|TRBJ1-4|NA|TRBV5-1
CASSLEGSANEKLFF
TGCGCCAGCAGCTTGGAGGGGTCAGCTAATGAAAAACTGTTTTTT
>NA|TRBJ2-7|NA|TRBV7-2
CASSLELSSYEQYF
TGTGCCAGCAGCTTAGAATTATCAAGCTACGAGCAGTACTTC
>NA|TRBJ2-7|TRBD1|TRBV6-1
CASSRDRKSYEQYF
TGTGCCAGCAGTCGGGACAGAAAATCCTACGAGCAGTACTTC
>few|TRBJ1-2|NA|TRBV5-1
CASSPRWSQRAFYGYTF
TGCGCCAGCAGCCCGCGGTGGTCACAGAGGGCCTTCTATGGCTACACCTTC